What follows is one TCR beta chain and its context. Its antigen is still unknown. No quality values exist for individual bases; no much larger clone is one base distant. The instrument given in TCRdb is Illumina HiSeq 1500. TCRdb redid the processing of the public reads, applying fastp at Q25 and MiXCR, and retained in-frame beta chains. Each record represents a unique CDR3 protein, reported with the most common genes and DNA among its rows. This sample has 310,000 or so distinct CDR3 sequences in its table, and more than 20% of those were observed once. Clones ranked in the top ten supply less than 15% of the sample. In the paper's terms, the treatment or condition label means: in vitro stimulation with specific CMV peptide epitopes to enrich CMV-specific T cells. This sample is part of a study of T cell repertoires in cytomegalovirus infection (dated by TCRdb to between 2019 and 2020). Background for the entire study: The peptide stimulations were aimed at well-studied HLA-B-restricted epitopes as well as recently identified HLA-C-restricted CMV epitopes, whose presentation resists viral immunomodulation. Donor HLA type was relevant to the analysis, because carriage of CMV infection together with the matching HLA type was indicated by public TCR beta signatures. Overall study outcomes, separate from this receptor: Cumulative frequency of public TCR beta family members discriminated carriers of CMV infection plus the relevant HLA type in this cohort and an independent roughly 320-donor cohort. The ex vivo response was dominated by HLA-C-restricted CMV-specific TCR beta clonotypes, which also provided the single most frequent clonotype in two of eight donors.

According to the germline V gene, CDR1 reads SGHRS and CDR2 reads YFSETQ. V is reduced by 4 bases and J by 0 bases, leaving a spacing of 11 bases between them. The CDR3 starts with the cysteine, ends with the phenylalanine, and has 14 residues. Of all the DNA, just the CDR3 is kept, 42 bases in frame from base 1. This TCR was sampled from a human donor in good health (CMV status not recorded). Some clones in this sample may be carry-over from other donors' samples. Here the chain combines TRBV5-1 and TRBJ2-7; TRBD2 is a weak D gene call, 6 bases matching. The sequencing here drew on cultured PBMCs, taken from culture after CMV antigen stimulation. This receptor has the CDR3 CASSGSGSSYEQYF. The bases are TGCGCCAGCAGCGGTAGCGGCAGCTCCTACGAGCAGTACTTC.